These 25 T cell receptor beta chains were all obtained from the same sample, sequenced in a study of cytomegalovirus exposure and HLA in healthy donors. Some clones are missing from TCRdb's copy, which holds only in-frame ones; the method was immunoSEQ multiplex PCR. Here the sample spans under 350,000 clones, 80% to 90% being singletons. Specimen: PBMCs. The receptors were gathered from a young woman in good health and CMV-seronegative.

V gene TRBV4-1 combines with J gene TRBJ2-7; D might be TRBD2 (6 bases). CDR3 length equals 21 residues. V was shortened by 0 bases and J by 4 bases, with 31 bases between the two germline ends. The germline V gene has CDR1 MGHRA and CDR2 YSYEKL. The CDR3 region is CASSQDTRQTWVAGSAYEQYF. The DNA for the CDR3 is TGCGCCAGCAGCCAAGATACTCGACAGACGTGGGTTGCGGGGTCGGCTTACGAGCAGTACTTC.

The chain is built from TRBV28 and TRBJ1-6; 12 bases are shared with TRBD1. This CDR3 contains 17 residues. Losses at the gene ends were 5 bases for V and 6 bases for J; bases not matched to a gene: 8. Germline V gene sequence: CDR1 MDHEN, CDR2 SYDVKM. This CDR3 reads CASSPGTGGTINSPLHF. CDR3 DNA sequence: TGTGCCAGCAGTCCCGGGACAGGGGGCACCATTAATTCACCCCTCCACTTT.

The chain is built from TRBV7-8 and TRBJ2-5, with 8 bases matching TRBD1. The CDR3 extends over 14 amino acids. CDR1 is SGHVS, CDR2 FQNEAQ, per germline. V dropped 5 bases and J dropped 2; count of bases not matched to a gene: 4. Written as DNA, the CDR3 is TGTGCCAGCAGCCGATACAGGGGGCAAGAGACCCAGTACTTC. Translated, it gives CASSRYRGQETQYF. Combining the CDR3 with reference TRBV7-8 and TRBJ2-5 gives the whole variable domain GAGVSQSPRYKVAKRGQDVALRCDPISGHVSLFWYQQALGQGPEFLTYFQNEAQLDKSGLPSDRFFAERPEGSVSTLKIQRTQQEDSAVYLCASSRYRGQETQYFGPGTRLLVL.

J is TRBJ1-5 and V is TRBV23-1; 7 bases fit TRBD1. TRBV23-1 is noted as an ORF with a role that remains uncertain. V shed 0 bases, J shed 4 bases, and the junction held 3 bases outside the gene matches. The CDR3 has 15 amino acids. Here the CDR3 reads CASSQSNRGNQPQHF. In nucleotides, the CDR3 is TGCGCCAGCAGTCAATCGAACAGGGGTAATCAGCCCCAGCATTTT.

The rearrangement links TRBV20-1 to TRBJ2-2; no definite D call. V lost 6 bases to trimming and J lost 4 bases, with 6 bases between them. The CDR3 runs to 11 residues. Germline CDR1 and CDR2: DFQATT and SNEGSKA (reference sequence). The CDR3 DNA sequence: TGCAGTGCCAAGAGCACCGGGGAGCTGTTTTTT. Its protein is CSAKSTGELFF.

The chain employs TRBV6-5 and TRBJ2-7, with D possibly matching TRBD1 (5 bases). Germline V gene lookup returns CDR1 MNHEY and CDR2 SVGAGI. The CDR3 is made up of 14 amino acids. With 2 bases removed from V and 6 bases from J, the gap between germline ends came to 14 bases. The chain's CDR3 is CASSYNSQGREQYF. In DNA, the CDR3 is TGTGCCAGCAGTTACAACTCCCAGGGTCGCGAGCAGTACTTC.

DNA for the CDR3: TGTGCCAGCGCAGGGTTTTTGAACACTGAAGCTTTCTTT. Its translation: CASAGFLNTEAFF. The chain couples TRBV2 to TRBJ1-1; D may be TRBD1 (5 bases). Germline lookup yields CDR1 SNHLY and CDR2 FYNNEI. This CDR3 contains 13 residues. Trimming cost V 8 bases and J 0 bases, with 10 bases left between them.

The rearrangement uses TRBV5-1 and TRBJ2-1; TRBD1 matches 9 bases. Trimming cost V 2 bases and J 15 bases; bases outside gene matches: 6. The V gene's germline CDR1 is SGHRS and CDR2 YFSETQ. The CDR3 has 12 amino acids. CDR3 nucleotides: TGCGCCAGCAGCTTTCCCGGGACAGGGACGTTCTTC. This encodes CASSFPGTGTFF.

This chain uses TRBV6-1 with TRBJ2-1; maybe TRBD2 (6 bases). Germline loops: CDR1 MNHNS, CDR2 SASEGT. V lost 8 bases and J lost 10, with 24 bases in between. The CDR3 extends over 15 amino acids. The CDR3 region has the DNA TGTGCCAGCTGGTCCGGGGCCGGAGGGTGGGTCGAGCAGTTCTTC. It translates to CASWSGAGGWVEQFF.

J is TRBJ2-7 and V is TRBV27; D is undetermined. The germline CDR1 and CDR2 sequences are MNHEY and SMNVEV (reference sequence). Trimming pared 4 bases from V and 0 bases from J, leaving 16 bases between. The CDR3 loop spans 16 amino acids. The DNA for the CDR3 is TGTGCCAGCAGTTCCTCGGCAGGTCATTTCTCCTACGAGCAGTACTTC. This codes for CASSSSAGHFSYEQYF.

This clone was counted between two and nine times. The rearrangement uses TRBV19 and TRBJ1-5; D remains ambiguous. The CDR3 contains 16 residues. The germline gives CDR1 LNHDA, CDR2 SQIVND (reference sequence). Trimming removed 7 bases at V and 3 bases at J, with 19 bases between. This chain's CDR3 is CASTAQPREANQPQHF. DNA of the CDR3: TGTGCCAGTACCGCCCAGCCCCGAGAGGCCAATCAGCCCCAGCATTTT.

CDR3 DNA sequence: TGTGCCAGCAGTGAGACAGGGGTTCTAGTGAGTGGCTACACCTTC. It specifies CASSETGVLVSGYTF. This rearrangement joins TRBV6-6 to TRBJ1-2, with TRBD1 identical over 8 bases. The CDR3 totals 15 residues. From germline, CDR1 is MNHNY and CDR2 SVGAGI (reference sequence). V shed 5 bases, J shed 7 bases, and the junction held 12 bases outside the gene matches.

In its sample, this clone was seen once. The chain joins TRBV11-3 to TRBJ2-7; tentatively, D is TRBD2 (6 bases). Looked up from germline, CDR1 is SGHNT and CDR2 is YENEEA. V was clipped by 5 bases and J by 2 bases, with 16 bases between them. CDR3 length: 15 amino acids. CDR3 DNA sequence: TGTGCCAGCAGCCTGGAGGGGATTCAGACCTACGAGCAGTACTTC. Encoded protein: CASSLEGIQTYEQYF.

CDR3 sequence (DNA): TGCGCCAGCAGCTTGGTCGCTAGCGGGAATCCCACAGATACGCAGTATTTT. Translation: CASSLVASGNPTDTQYF. The V gene is TRBV5-1, the J gene TRBJ2-3, with 9 bases that match TRBD2. With V trimmed by 0 bases and J by 2 bases, 7 bases remained unmatched. This CDR3 has 17 amino acids. Germline values: CDR1 SGHRS, CDR2 YFSETQ.

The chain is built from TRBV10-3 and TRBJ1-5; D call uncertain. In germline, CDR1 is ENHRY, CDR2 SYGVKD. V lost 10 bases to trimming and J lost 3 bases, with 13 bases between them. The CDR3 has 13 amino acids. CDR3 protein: CATTDGVNQPQHF. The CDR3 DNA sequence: TGTGCCACCACGGACGGGGTCAATCAGCCCCAGCATTTT.

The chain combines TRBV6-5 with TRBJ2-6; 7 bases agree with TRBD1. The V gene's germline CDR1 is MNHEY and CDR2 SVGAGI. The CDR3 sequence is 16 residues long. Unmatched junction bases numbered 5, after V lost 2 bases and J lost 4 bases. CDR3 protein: CASSYRGPTGANVLTF. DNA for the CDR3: TGTGCCAGCAGTTACAGGGGGCCAACAGGGGCCAACGTCCTGACTTTC.

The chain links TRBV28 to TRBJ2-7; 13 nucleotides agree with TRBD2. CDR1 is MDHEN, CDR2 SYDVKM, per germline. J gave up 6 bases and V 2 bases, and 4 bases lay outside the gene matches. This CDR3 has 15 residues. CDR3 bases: TGTGCCAGCAGTTTAGGACTAGCGGGAGTTGGCGAGCAGTACTTC. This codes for CASSLGLAGVGEQYF. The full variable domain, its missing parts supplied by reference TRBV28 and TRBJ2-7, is DVKVTQSSRYLVKRTGEKVFLECVQDMDHENMFWYRQDPGLGLRLIYFSYDVKMKEKGDIPEGYSVSREKKERFSLILESASTNQTSMYLCASSLGLAGVGEQYFGPGTRLTVT.

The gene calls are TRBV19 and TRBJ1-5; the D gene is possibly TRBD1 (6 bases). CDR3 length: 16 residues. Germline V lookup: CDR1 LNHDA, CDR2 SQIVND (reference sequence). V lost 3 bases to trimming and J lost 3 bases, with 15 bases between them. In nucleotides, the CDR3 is TGTGCCAGTAGTATCCAACAGGGATTCTTCAATCAGCCCCAGCATTTT. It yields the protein CASSIQQGFFNQPQHF.

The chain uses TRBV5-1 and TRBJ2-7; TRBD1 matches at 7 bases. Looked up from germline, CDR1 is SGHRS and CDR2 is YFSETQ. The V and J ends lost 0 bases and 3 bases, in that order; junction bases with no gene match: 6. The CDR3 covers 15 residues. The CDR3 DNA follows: TGCGCCAGCAGCTTGGGCCAGGGGGAGCGCTACGAGCAGTACTTC. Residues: CASSLGQGERYEQYF.

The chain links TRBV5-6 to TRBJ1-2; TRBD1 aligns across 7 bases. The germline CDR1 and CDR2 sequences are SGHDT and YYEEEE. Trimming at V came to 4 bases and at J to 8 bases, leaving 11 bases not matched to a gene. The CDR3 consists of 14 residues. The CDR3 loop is CASSPGTDVWGYTF. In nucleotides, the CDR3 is TGTGCCAGCAGCCCCGGGACAGACGTATGGGGCTACACCTTC.

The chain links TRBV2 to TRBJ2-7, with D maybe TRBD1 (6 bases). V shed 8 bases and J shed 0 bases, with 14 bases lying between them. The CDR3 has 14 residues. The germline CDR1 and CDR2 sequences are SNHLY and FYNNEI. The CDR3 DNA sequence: TGTGCCAGCCGGGACACCTTCTCCTCCTACGAGCAGTACTTC. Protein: CASRDTFSSYEQYF.

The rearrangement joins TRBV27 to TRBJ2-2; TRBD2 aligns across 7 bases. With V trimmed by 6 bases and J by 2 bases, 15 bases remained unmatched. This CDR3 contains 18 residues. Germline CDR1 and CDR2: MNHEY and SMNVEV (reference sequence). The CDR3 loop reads CASSPPKRAGINTGELFF. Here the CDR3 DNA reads TGTGCCAGCAGCCCACCCAAGCGAGCGGGGATTAACACCGGGGAGCTGTTTTTT.

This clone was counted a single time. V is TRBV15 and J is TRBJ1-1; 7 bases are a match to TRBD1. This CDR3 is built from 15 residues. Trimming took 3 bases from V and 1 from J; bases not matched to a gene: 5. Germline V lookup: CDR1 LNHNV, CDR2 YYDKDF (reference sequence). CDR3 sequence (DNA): TGTGCCACCAGCAGCAGACAGGGACCGAACACTGAAGCTTTCTTT. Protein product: CATSSRQGPNTEAFF. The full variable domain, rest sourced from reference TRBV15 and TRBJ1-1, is DAMVIQNPRYQVTQFGKPVTLSCSQTLNHNVMYWYQQKSSQAPKLLFHYYDKDFNNEADTPDNFQSRRPNTSFCFLDIRSPGLGDTAMYLCATSSRQGPNTEAFFGQGTRLTVV.

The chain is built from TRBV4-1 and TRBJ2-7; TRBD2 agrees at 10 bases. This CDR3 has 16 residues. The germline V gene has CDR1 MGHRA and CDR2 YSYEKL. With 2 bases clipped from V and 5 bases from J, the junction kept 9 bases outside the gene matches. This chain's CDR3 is CASSQLAGEFIHEQYF. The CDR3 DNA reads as TGCGCCAGCAGCCAACTAGCGGGAGAATTTATCCACGAGCAGTACTTC.

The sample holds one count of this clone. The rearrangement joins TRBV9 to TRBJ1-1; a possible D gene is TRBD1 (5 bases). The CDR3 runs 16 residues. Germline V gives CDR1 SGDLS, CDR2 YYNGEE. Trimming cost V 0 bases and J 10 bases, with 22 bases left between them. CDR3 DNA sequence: TGTGCCAGCAGCGTAGGGCTTGCCGGGACCGCCGGGGGAGCTTTCTTT. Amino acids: CASSVGLAGTAGGAFF.